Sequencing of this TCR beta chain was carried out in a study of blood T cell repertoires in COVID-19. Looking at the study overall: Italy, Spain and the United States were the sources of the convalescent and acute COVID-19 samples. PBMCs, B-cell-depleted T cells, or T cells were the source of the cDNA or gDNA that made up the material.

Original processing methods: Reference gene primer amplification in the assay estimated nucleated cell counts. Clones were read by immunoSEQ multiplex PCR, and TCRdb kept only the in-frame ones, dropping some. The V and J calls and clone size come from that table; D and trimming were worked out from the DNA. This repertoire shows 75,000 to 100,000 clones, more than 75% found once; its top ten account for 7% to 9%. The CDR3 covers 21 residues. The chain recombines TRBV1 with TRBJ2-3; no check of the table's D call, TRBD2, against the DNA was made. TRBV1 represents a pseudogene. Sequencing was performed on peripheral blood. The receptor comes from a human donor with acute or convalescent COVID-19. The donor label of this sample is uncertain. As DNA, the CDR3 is TGCACCAGCAGCCAAGAGGGTCCGGGACTAGCGGAGCGGACTAGCACAGATACGCAGTATTTT. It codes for CTSSQEGPGLAERTSTDTQYF.